This record concerns one T cell receptor (beta chain) sequence. TCRdb ran MiXCR on the 5' RACE reads and lists one entry per CDR3 protein. The sample yields some 17,000 distinct CDR3 sequences, 20% to 25% seen once. Time point defined: sample taken at primary tumor resection. In each case, whole RNA from tumor, nontumor lung or frozen PBMC was sequenced unsorted. The sample belongs to a study of spatial heterogeneity in lung cancer. The CDR3 loop spans 13 amino acids. CDR1 is SEHNR, CDR2 FQNEAQ, per germline (reference sequence). The ends were cut back, 6 bases at V and 7 bases at J, with 12 bases in the middle.

This receptor was identified in a female donor with early-stage non-small cell lung cancer. The V and J genes are TRBV7-9 and TRBJ2-2, with D hard to call. The specimen comprised PBMCs, sampled at surgery. Here the CDR3 reads CASSSDPGGELFF. The CDR3 DNA reads as TGTGCCAGCAGTTCCGACCCGGGCGGGGAGCTGTTTTTT.